Listed here are 31 T cell receptor beta chains from one sample, sequenced in a study of blood T cell repertoires in COVID-19. Here immunoSEQ multiplex PCR was the method, and the copy in TCRdb shows in-frame clones only, minus some. The data contain over 100,000 clones, roughly 82% of them singletons. The specimen was peripheral blood. These receptors all come from a human donor in a cohort sampled during active COVID-19.

This chain joins TRBV5-1 and TRBJ1-2; 9 positions match TRBD1. Per germline, CDR1 SGHRS and CDR2 YFSETQ. There are 16 residues in the CDR3. J gave up 3 bases and V 3 bases, and 9 bases lay outside the gene matches. The CDR3 DNA sequence: TGCGCCAGCAGCTCGGGCCAAACAGGGGGCGACTATGGCTACACCTTC. Translated, it gives CASSSGQTGGDYGYTF.

This clone was found once. This rearrangement joins TRBV29-1 to TRBJ2-2; TRBD1 matches at 9 bases. CDR3 length equals 14 residues. The V and J ends lost 6 bases and 3 bases, in that order; junction bases with no gene match: 5. Germline assignment: CDR1 SQVTM and CDR2 ANQGSEA. The CDR3 DNA sequence: TGCAGCGTGGGACGGACAGGGGACACCGGGGAGCTGTTTTTT. Amino acid sequence: CSVGRTGDTGELFF.

The rearrangement links TRBV11-1 to TRBJ2-2; TRBD1 matches 9 bases. CDR3 length equals 16 residues. The ends lost 5 bases at V and 6 bases at J; junction bases unmatched: 10. Germline assignment: CDR1 SGHAT and CDR2 FQDESV (reference sequence). The CDR3 spells CASSPRDRVSAGELFF. CDR3 sequence (DNA): TGTGCCAGCAGCCCGCGGGACAGGGTGTCCGCCGGGGAGCTGTTTTTT.

The chain combines TRBV5-4 with TRBJ1-1; TRBD1 matches at 7 bases. V shed 10 bases and J 3 bases; nucleotides not matched to a gene: 9. The germline V gene has CDR1 SGHNT and CDR2 YYREEE (reference sequence). The CDR3 contains 13 residues. Here the CDR3 DNA reads TGTGCCTTTCAGGGGGAGACGGACACTGAAGCTTTCTTT. Its translation: CAFQGETDTEAFF.

The V call is TRBV28, the J call TRBJ1-2; maybe TRBD1 (6 bases). Deletions cut 1 base from V and 6 bases from J, with 9 bases between. The CDR3 has 13 amino acids. Germline CDR1 MDHEN, CDR2 SYDVKM. CDR3: CASSLYPGDGYTF. In nucleotides, the CDR3 is TGTGCCAGCAGTTTATACCCAGGGGATGGCTACACCTTC.

The chain has TRBV11-2 and TRBJ2-5, with 8 bases lining up with TRBD2. Germline assignment: CDR1 SGHAT and CDR2 FQNNGV. This CDR3 region has 14 residues. V lost 5 bases to trimming and J lost 2 bases; unmatched junction nucleotides: 4. For the CDR3, the DNA is TGTGCCAGCAGCAAACAGCGGGGGCAAGAGACCCAGTACTTC. Encoded protein: CASSKQRGQETQYF.

The chain has TRBV6-6 and TRBJ2-7; TRBD2 matches at 8 bases. Looked up from germline, CDR1 is MNHNY and CDR2 is SVGAGI (reference sequence). J lost 3 bases, V lost 11 bases, and 6 bases had no gene match. CDR3 length: 12 amino acids. The CDR3 loop is CASGGAGYEQYF. DNA for the CDR3: TGTGCCTCCGGGGGGGCTGGCTACGAGCAGTACTTC.

J is TRBJ1-2 and V is TRBV18; D unresolved. The CDR3 length is 15 residues. V was pared by 3 bases and J by 5 bases, with 16 bases between. The germline V gene encodes CDR1 KGHSH and CDR2 LQKENI. The CDR3 region has the DNA TGTGCCAGCTCACCGGGCATGTTATTTCGATATGGCTACACCTTC. This translates into CASSPGMLFRYGYTF.

The chain couples TRBV4-2 to TRBJ2-7; 8 bases map to TRBD2. From germline, CDR1 is LGHNA and CDR2 YNFKEQ. This CDR3 has 14 amino acids. The junction had 4 bases not matched to a gene; V was cut back by 4 bases and J by 2 bases. CDR3 coding DNA: TGTGCCAGCAGCCCGGGACTAGTTGCCTACGAGCAGTACTTC. Protein: CASSPGLVAYEQYF.

The chain employs TRBV2 and TRBJ1-4, with a weak D call TRBD1 (6 bases). The germline CDR1 and CDR2 sequences are SNHLY and FYNNEI. The CDR3 length is 15 residues. V was pared by 5 bases and J by 5 bases, with 15 bases between. The CDR3 sequence: CASSTRDIRNEKLFF. The CDR3 DNA is TGTGCCAGCAGTACCCGGGACATAAGGAATGAAAAACTGTTTTTT.

The chain is built from TRBV24-1 and TRBJ2-2; 9 nucleotides agree with TRBD2. Germline assignment: CDR1 KGHDR and CDR2 SFDVKD. With V trimmed by 2 bases and J by 3 bases, 6 bases remained unmatched. The CDR3 contains 17 residues. The CDR3 DNA follows: TGTGCCACCAGTGATTGGTCTAGCGGGGACCACACCGGGGAGCTGTTTTTT. Its translation is CATSDWSSGDHTGELFF.

CDR3 DNA: TGTGCCAGCAGCTCAAGGACTAGCGGGGGGGAGACCCAGTACTTC. Its protein product is CASSSRTSGGETQYF. This rearrangement joins TRBV7-2 to TRBJ2-5; TRBD2 matches at 14 bases. Germline trimming cut 4 bases from V and 5 bases from J; bases unmatched to any gene: 3. The CDR3 is 15 amino acids. Per the germline V gene, CDR1 is SGHTA and CDR2 is FQGNSA. Full variable domain (remainder filled in from reference TRBV7-2 and TRBJ2-5): GAGVSQSPSNKVTEKGKDVELRCDPISGHTALYWYRQSLGQGLEFLIYFQGNSAPDKSGLPSDRFSAERTGGSVSTLTIQRTQQEDSAVYLCASSSRTSGGETQYFGPGTRLLVL.

The gene calls are TRBV9 and TRBJ1-2; D remains unclear. Germline CDR1 and CDR2: SGDLS and YYNGEE. V was clipped by 4 bases and J by 4 bases, with 14 bases between them. CDR3 length: 14 amino acids. CDR3: CASSPGGQLYGYTF. CDR3 in DNA: TGTGCCAGCAGCCCAGGCGGGCAGCTCTATGGCTACACCTTC.

This CDR3 reads CASSQAPSQGDTQYF. Here the CDR3 DNA reads TGCGCCAGCAGCCAAGCTCCCTCGCAGGGGGATACGCAGTATTTT. The rearrangement joins TRBV4-3 to TRBJ2-3; perhaps TRBD1 as D (6 bases). Per the germline V gene, CDR1 is LGHNA and CDR2 is YSLEER. The germline V and J ends were trimmed by 1 base and 6 bases, with 14 bases remaining between them. The CDR3 has 15 amino acids.

V usage is TRBV5-1 and J usage is TRBJ2-7; D perhaps matches TRBD1 (6 bases). Germline CDR1 reads SGHRS; CDR2 reads YFSETQ. Trimming removed 2 bases at V and 6 bases at J, with 18 bases between. CDR3 length: 15 residues. The DNA for the CDR3 is TGCGCCAGCAGCTTAGGGGACACTGGTTGGGGCGAGCAGTACTTC. This sequence encodes CASSLGDTGWGEQYF.

In this sample, this clone turned up a few times. V usage is TRBV7-2 and J usage is TRBJ2-7; 14 nucleotides line up with TRBD2. The CDR3 extends over 16 amino acids. The V gene end was trimmed by 1 base and the J gene end by 5 bases; junction bases not matched to a gene: 4. Germline V gene data show CDR1 as SGHTA and CDR2 as FQGNSA. CDR3 protein: CASSLGGLAGVDEQYF. As DNA, the CDR3 is TGTGCCAGCAGCTTAGGGGGACTAGCGGGGGTCGACGAGCAGTACTTC.

The genes are TRBV5-1 and TRBJ2-2, with D tentatively TRBD2 (5 bases). From germline, CDR1 is SGHRS and CDR2 YFSETQ. The CDR3 covers 14 residues. Trimming took 0 bases from V and 6 from J, leaving 9 bases between them. The CDR3: CASSLAGIAGELFF. The DNA for the CDR3 is TGCGCCAGCAGCTTGGCCGGGATCGCCGGGGAGCTGTTTTTT.

The V gene is TRBV27, the J gene TRBJ2-5; no definite D call. The CDR3 sequence is 13 residues long. Trimming shortened V by 6 bases and J by 5 bases, and 13 bases separated the two germline ends. Germline loops: CDR1 MNHEY, CDR2 SMNVEV (reference sequence). The CDR3 loop reads CASRIGVGETQYF. CDR3 nucleotides: TGTGCCAGCAGGATTGGAGTCGGGGAGACCCAGTACTTC.

The CDR3 bases are TGTGCCAGCAGCACCCAAGGGACTAGCGGGGGGGCGGTGGAGACCCAGTACTTC. Translated: CASSTQGTSGGAVETQYF. The chain uses TRBV4-2 and TRBJ2-5, with TRBD2 identical over 16 bases. Trimming cost V 5 bases and J 5 bases; bases outside gene matches: 11. Germline V gives CDR1 LGHNA, CDR2 YNFKEQ. CDR3 length equals 18 residues.

The chain uses TRBV18 and TRBJ1-5; TRBD1 matches 10 bases. The CDR3 length is 16 residues. V gave up 0 bases and J gave up 4 bases; unmatched junction bases: 3. In germline, CDR1 is KGHSH, CDR2 LQKENI. The CDR3 here is CASSPPGTGANQPQHF. The CDR3 coding sequence is TGTGCCAGCTCACCACCTGGGACAGGGGCGAATCAGCCCCAGCATTTT.

This clone was detected many times. This sequence joins TRBV5-6 and TRBJ1-2, with a weak D call TRBD1 (6 bases). V was shortened by 1 base and J by 6 bases, with 13 bases between the two germline ends. CDR3 length: 14 residues. Germline CDR1 reads SGHDT; CDR2 reads YYEEEE. This CDR3 reads CASSLFSRGHGYTF. CDR3 DNA: TGTGCCAGCAGCTTGTTTTCCAGGGGCCATGGCTACACCTTC.

The J gene is TRBJ2-7, the V gene TRBV7-2; the D gene is possibly TRBD1 (5 bases). The ends were cut back, 5 bases at V and 3 bases at J, with 5 bases in the middle. The CDR3 has 11 amino acids. From germline, CDR1 is SGHTA and CDR2 FQGNSA. The CDR3 nucleotides are TGTGCCAGCAGCGGACACTACGAGCAGTACTTC. Translation: CASSGHYEQYF.

This clone has more than one count but fewer than ten. This chain uses TRBV6-6 with TRBJ1-5, with D uncertain. Per the germline V gene, CDR1 is MNHNY and CDR2 is SVGAGI (reference sequence). The CDR3 is made up of 12 amino acids. The V end was cut by 6 bases, the J end by 6 bases, with 9 bases between. As DNA, the CDR3 is TGTGCCAGCAGCCCCCCGGGTCAGCCCCAGCATTTT. Translating gives CASSPPGQPQHF.

This chain joins TRBV7-6 and TRBJ2-1, with D uncertain. This CDR3 is 13 amino acids long. V gave up 5 bases and J gave up 4 bases, with 9 bases separating them. CDR1 SGHVS and CDR2 FNYEAQ come from the germline V gene. The DNA of the CDR3 is TGTGCCAGCAGCCTACGGGTGTACAATGAGCAGTTCTTC. This gives the protein CASSLRVYNEQFF. Combining the CDR3 with reference TRBV7-6 and TRBJ2-1 gives the whole variable domain GAGVSQSPRYKVTKRGQDVALRCDPISGHVSLYWYRQALGQGPEFLTYFNYEAQQDKSGLPNDRFSAERPEGSISTLTIQRTEQRDSAMYRCASSLRVYNEQFFGPGTRLTVL.

This chain uses TRBV7-6 with TRBJ2-5, with TRBD1 identical over 8 bases. The CDR3 length is 15 residues. Germline CDR1 is SGHVS and CDR2 is FNYEAQ. V lost 0 bases, J lost 5 bases, and 5 bases stayed unmatched. The CDR3: CASSLARGLDETQYF. DNA for the CDR3: TGTGCCAGCAGCTTAGCCAGGGGGCTCGATGAGACCCAGTACTTC.

This chain connects TRBV12-3 or TRBV12-4 to TRBJ1-1; D not certain. This CDR3 has 11 amino acids. The germline V and J ends were trimmed by 6 bases and 5 bases, with 7 bases remaining between them. The CDR3 DNA is TGTGCCAGCAGCCGTCGGACTGAAGCTTTCTTT. Encoded protein: CASSRRTEAFF.

CDR3 sequence (DNA): TGTGCCAGCTCCAGTGGGAGGGGGATGAACACTGAAGCTTTCTTT. Translation gives CASSSGRGMNTEAFF. The chain links TRBV18 to TRBJ1-1; D may be TRBD1 (6 bases). CDR3 length: 15 residues. CDR1 and CDR2 from the germline V gene are KGHSH and LQKENI. Trimming removed 6 bases from V and 0 bases from J, with 14 bases in between. Combining the CDR3 with reference TRBV18 and TRBJ1-1 gives the whole variable domain NAGVMQNPRHLVRRRGQEARLRCSPMKGHSHVYWYRQLPEEGLKFMVYLQKENIIDESGMPKERFSAEFPKEGPSILRIQQVVRGDSAAYFCASSSGRGMNTEAFFGQGTRLTVV.

This clone was seen a few times. In DNA form, the CDR3 reads TGTGCCAGCTCAACCCCGGGACTAGCGGGGGGAATGTACGAGCAGTACTTC. Translating gives CASSTPGLAGGMYEQYF. This sequence joins TRBV18 and TRBJ2-7; TRBD2 aligns across 15 bases. In germline, CDR1 is KGHSH, CDR2 LQKENI. V shed 5 bases and J 4 bases; nucleotides not matched to a gene: 9. The CDR3 spans 17 residues.

This clone was counted a single time. The V call is TRBV11-3, the J call TRBJ2-7, with D unresolved. V lost 4 bases to trimming and J lost 3 bases, with 4 bases between them. In germline, CDR1 is SGHNT, CDR2 YENEEA. CDR3 length: 11 residues. CDR3 in DNA: TGTGCCAGCAGCTCCATCTACGAGCAGTACTTC. It is translated as CASSSIYEQYF. Full variable domain (outside the CDR3, taken from reference TRBV11-3 and TRBJ2-7): EAGVVQSPRYKIIEKKQPVAFWCNPISGHNTLYWYLQNLGQGPELLIRYENEEAVDDSQLPKDRFSAERLKGVDSTLKIQPAELGDSAVYLCASSSIYEQYFGPGTRLTVT.

The chain is built from TRBV28 and TRBJ2-3; D gene ambiguous. The CDR3 loop spans 15 amino acids. CDR1 is MDHEN, CDR2 SYDVKM, per germline. V shed 1 base and J shed 0 bases, with 8 bases lying between them. CDR3 sequence (DNA): TGTGCCAGCAGTTTATACCCAGATAGCACAGATACGCAGTATTTT. Translation: CASSLYPDSTDTQYF.

J is TRBJ2-3 and V is TRBV18; 12 bases fit TRBD2. After removal of 6 bases from V and 0 bases from J, the junction contained 13 bases not matched to a gene. The CDR3 loop spans 19 amino acids. Germline V gene sequence: CDR1 KGHSH, CDR2 LQKENI. DNA of the CDR3: TGTGCCAGCTCGAAGGAAAGGACTAGCGGGGCACCAAGCACAGATACGCAGTATTTT. Protein: CASSKERTSGAPSTDTQYF.